Below, 26 T cell receptor beta chains from the same sample are listed, as sequenced in a study of T cell responses to AZD1222 COVID-19 vaccine. Profiling relied on immunoSEQ multiplex PCR, and the TCRdb table lists in-frame clones only, not all of them. The data show around 85,000 clones, 85% to 90% seen once. The sample was peripheral blood, taken 28 days after the second AZD1222 dose. The receptors were sampled from an adult who received the AZD1222 COVID-19 vaccine.

This clone was recorded a few times. This rearrangement joins TRBV6-5 to TRBJ2-2; D ambiguous. Germline V gives CDR1 MNHEY, CDR2 SVGAGI. CDR3 size: 13 residues. V shed 2 bases and J shed 7 bases, with 8 bases lying between them. The CDR3 spells CASSYGFGGELFF. CDR3 nucleotide sequence: TGTGCCAGCAGTTACGGTTTTGGCGGGGAGCTGTTTTTT.

The table lists this clone with a count of one. The chain carries TRBV3-1 (or the pseudogene TRBV3-2) and TRBJ2-3; D is uncertain. The CDR3 covers 13 residues. V lost 4 bases and J lost 6, with 11 bases in between. Germline CDR1 is LGHDT and CDR2 is YNNKEL (reference sequence). DNA for the CDR3: TGTGCCAGCAGCCCTTCCAGTGGGGATACGCAGTATTTT. Translating gives CASSPSSGDTQYF.

This chain links TRBV7-8 with TRBJ1-1; D unclear. The CDR3 runs to 13 residues. V was shortened by 6 bases and J by 0 bases, with 8 bases between the two germline ends. Germline CDR1 SGHVS, CDR2 FQNEAQ. CDR3 bases: TGTGCCAGCAGTCAGTCTCTGAACACTGAAGCTTTCTTT. As protein: CASSQSLNTEAFF.

The chain joins TRBV5-1 to TRBJ1-6; TRBD1 might be the D (5 bases). Trimming took off 2 bases at V and 10 bases at J, with 16 bases between the two ends. The CDR3 runs 15 residues. Germline lookup yields CDR1 SGHRS and CDR2 YFSETQ. In DNA, the CDR3 is TGCGCCAGCAGCTTCTCAGACTCCGGGGGGTCACCCCTCCACTTT. It yields the protein CASSFSDSGGSPLHF.

The genes are TRBV9 and TRBJ1-1, with 7 bases matching TRBD1. From germline, CDR1 is SGDLS and CDR2 YYNGEE. V gave up 0 bases and J gave up 0 bases; unmatched junction bases: 2. The CDR3 extends over 15 amino acids. CDR3 nucleotide sequence: TGTGCCAGCAGCGTAGATACAGGGGTGAACACTGAAGCTTTCTTT. Translation gives CASSVDTGVNTEAFF.

A few counts support this clone. CDR3 sequence reads: CASKGGTGVYEQYF. CDR3 DNA sequence: TGTGCCAGCAAAGGCGGGACAGGGGTCTACGAGCAGTACTTC. The chain combines TRBV27 with TRBJ2-7, with 10 bases identical to TRBD1. This CDR3 contains 14 residues. Germline V gives CDR1 MNHEY, CDR2 SMNVEV (reference sequence). V shed 7 bases and J 3 bases; nucleotides not matched to a gene: 6.

The chain carries TRBV27 and TRBJ1-1; D not certain. The length of the CDR3 is 13 residues. In germline, CDR1 is MNHEY, CDR2 SMNVEV (reference sequence). With 2 bases removed from V and 5 bases from J, the gap between germline ends came to 9 bases. CDR3 region: CASSLTGLTEAFF. The CDR3 DNA reads as TGTGCCAGCAGTTTAACCGGTTTAACTGAAGCTTTCTTT.

In its sample, this clone was seen once. The chain links TRBV19 to TRBJ1-5; D ambiguous. This CDR3 contains 14 residues. Germline V gives CDR1 LNHDA, CDR2 SQIVND (reference sequence). Trimming cost V 3 bases and J 3 bases, with 9 bases left between them. CDR3 protein: CASSISQPNQPQHF. DNA for the CDR3: TGTGCCAGTAGTATTTCCCAACCCAATCAGCCCCAGCATTTT.

V gene TRBV6-1 combines with J gene TRBJ1-3, with D maybe TRBD1 (5 bases). CDR1 MNHNS and CDR2 SASEGT come from the germline V gene. The CDR3 covers 15 residues. Between the trimmed V and J ends, which lost 3 bases and 4 bases, there was a span of 13 bases. CDR3 sequence (DNA): TGTGCCAGCAGTGAGAGGCTCACAGGAGGAAACACCATATATTTT. Amino acids: CASSERLTGGNTIYF.

The chain is built from TRBV6-9 and TRBJ1-6, with D unresolved. V was trimmed by 4 bases and J by 8 bases, leaving 12 bases between them. The CDR3 has 14 amino acids. From germline, CDR1 is MNHGY and CDR2 SVAAGI. The CDR3 loop is CASSSMAGDSPLHF. The CDR3 DNA is TGTGCCAGCAGTTCTATGGCAGGAGATTCACCCCTCCACTTT.

DNA of the CDR3: TGCGCCAGCAGCCAAGCTGAAACAACTAATGAAAAACTGTTTTTT. It encodes CASSQAETTNEKLFF. This chain joins TRBV4-1 and TRBJ1-4; D gene ambiguous. Trimming took 1 base from V and 0 from J, leaving 6 bases between them. The germline CDR1 and CDR2 sequences are MGHRA and YSYEKL. The CDR3 has 15 residues.

This clone is judged medium-sized. V is TRBV12-5 and J is TRBJ1-1; D gene uncertain. Germline V lookup: CDR1 LGHNT, CDR2 FRNRAP. V lost 1 base and J lost 8, with 11 bases in between. There are 13 residues in the CDR3. CDR3 nucleotide sequence: TGTGCTAGTGGTTTGGGCGGCGTCTTGGAAGCTTTCTTT. Amino acid sequence: CASGLGGVLEAFF.

The CDR3 protein is CASSEAMNTEAFF. The CDR3 DNA reads as TGTGCCAGCAGTGAAGCCATGAACACTGAAGCTTTCTTT. This sequence joins TRBV2 and TRBJ1-1; the D is unclear. V lost 0 bases and J lost 0, with 2 bases in between. Germline CDR1 is SNHLY and CDR2 is FYNNEI. CDR3 length: 13 amino acids.

This rearrangement joins TRBV10-3 to TRBJ2-7, with 8 nucleotides matching TRBD2. The CDR3 consists of 13 residues. Trimming took 10 bases from V and 10 from J; bases not matched to a gene: 15. Germline V gene data show CDR1 as ENHRY and CDR2 as SYGVKD. CDR3 DNA sequence: TGTGCCACCTACTCCGCGGGGGGCCTTTTACAGTACTTC. Residues: CATYSAGGLLQYF.

The genes are TRBV19 and TRBJ1-4, with a possible D match to TRBD1 (5 bases). The CDR3 is 15 amino acids. Germline assignment: CDR1 LNHDA and CDR2 SQIVND (reference sequence). V shed 6 bases and J shed 4 bases, with 15 bases lying between them. The CDR3 coding sequence is TGTGCCAGTAGCCGCCCGGGACTCCTTAATGAAAAACTGTTTTTT. Translation: CASSRPGLLNEKLFF. The variable domain in full, completed from reference TRBV19 and TRBJ1-4, reads DGGITQSPKYLFRKEGQNVTLSCEQNLNHDAMYWYRQDPGQGLRLIYYSQIVNDFQKGDIAEGYSVSREKKESFPLTVTSAQKNPTAFYLCASSRPGLLNEKLFFGSGTQLSVL.

The chain carries TRBV5-4 and TRBJ2-2; D not resolved. CDR1 is SGHNT and CDR2 is YYREEE in the germline V gene (reference sequence). V gave up 5 bases and J gave up 1 base, with 6 bases separating them. The CDR3 has 13 amino acids. The CDR3 reads CASRRQNTGELFF. The CDR3 nucleotides read TGTGCCAGCAGACGACAGAACACCGGGGAGCTGTTTTTT.

This rearrangement joins TRBV3-1 (or the pseudogene TRBV3-2) to TRBJ1-6, with D possibly TRBD1 on 6 matching bases. V lost 4 bases to trimming and J lost 0 bases, with 16 bases between them. Germline V CDR1 and CDR2: LGHDT, YNNKEL (reference sequence). The CDR3 contains 18 residues. CDR3: CASSPRGTDSSYNSPLHF. CDR3 DNA: TGTGCCAGCAGCCCGAGGGGCACGGACAGCTCCTATAATTCACCCCTCCACTTT.

This chain connects TRBV7-8 to TRBJ2-7; 8 positions agree with TRBD1. The germline V gene encodes CDR1 SGHVS and CDR2 FQNEAQ. The CDR3 consists of 15 residues. V lost 2 bases, J lost 1 base, and 4 bases stayed unmatched. CDR3 nucleotide sequence: TGTGCCAGCAGCTTACTGGGACAGGCTTCCTACGAGCAGTACTTC. Protein product: CASSLLGQASYEQYF.

This clone was counted once. J is TRBJ2-3 and V is TRBV19; 7 nucleotides match TRBD1. The CDR3 contains 13 residues. The V segment lost 8 bases and the J segment 2 bases; nucleotides outside the gene matches: 4. Germline CDR1 is LNHDA and CDR2 is SQIVND (reference sequence). The CDR3 region is CASEGQITDTQYF. Written as DNA, the CDR3 is TGTGCCAGTGAGGGACAGATCACAGATACGCAGTATTTT.

V gene TRBV3-1 (or the pseudogene TRBV3-2) combines with J gene TRBJ2-3, with 13 bases identical to TRBD2. Looked up from germline, CDR1 is LGHDT and CDR2 is YNNKEL (reference sequence). CDR3 size: 18 residues. V dropped 2 bases and J dropped 5; count of bases not matched to a gene: 10. The CDR3 DNA reads as TGTGCCAGCAGCCAACGACTAGCGGGGGGTATCCAGCTAGATACGCAGTATTTT. Translation: CASSQRLAGGIQLDTQYF.

The CDR3 loop is CASSAFSNQPQHF. Here the CDR3 DNA reads TGTGCCAGCAGCGCCTTTAGCAATCAGCCCCAGCATTTT. The rearrangement links TRBV12-3 or TRBV12-4 to TRBJ1-5; no firm D call. V was trimmed by 6 bases and J by 0 bases, leaving 6 bases between them. The CDR3 extends over 13 amino acids.

This clone was detected only a few times. The chain couples TRBV6-5 to TRBJ1-3; unclear D gene. CDR3 length: 15 residues. The germline V and J ends were trimmed by 2 bases and 0 bases, with 8 bases remaining between them. Germline V gene lookup returns CDR1 MNHEY and CDR2 SVGAGI. The CDR3 here is CASSYGVFSGNTIYF. In DNA, the CDR3 is TGTGCCAGCAGTTACGGGGTCTTCTCTGGAAACACCATATATTTT.

The chain recombines TRBV28 with TRBJ1-1, with D possibly being TRBD1 (5 bases). This CDR3 is 14 amino acids long. Germline CDR1 and CDR2: MDHEN and SYDVKM. Trimming stripped 1 base from V and 5 bases from J, with 11 bases between. The CDR3 bases are TGTGCCAGCAGTTTATCGGGGGGAATTACTGAAGCTTTCTTT. Residues: CASSLSGGITEAFF.

This chain connects TRBV27 to TRBJ1-1, with a possible D match to TRBD1 (6 bases). The CDR3 is made up of 18 amino acids. Trimming removed 5 bases at V and 0 bases at J, with 22 bases between. Looked up from germline, CDR1 is MNHEY and CDR2 is SMNVEV (reference sequence). DNA for the CDR3: TGTGCCAGCAGTCCCCCCCGGGGGGGGCGAATCCTGAACACTGAAGCTTTCTTT. Translated, it gives CASSPPRGGRILNTEAFF.

The chain combines TRBV28 with TRBJ1-1, with TRBD1 identical over 7 bases. J gave up 2 bases and V 6 bases, and 3 bases lay outside the gene matches. CDR3 length: 13 amino acids. Germline loops: CDR1 MDHEN, CDR2 SYDVKM. This CDR3 reads CASRQGLNTEAFF. In DNA form, the CDR3 reads TGTGCCAGCAGACAGGGGTTAAACACTGAAGCTTTCTTT.

The V gene is TRBV27, the J gene TRBJ1-1; 8 nucleotides match TRBD1. This CDR3 is built from 14 residues. V shed 5 bases and J 6 bases; nucleotides not matched to a gene: 8. The germline V gene has CDR1 MNHEY and CDR2 SMNVEV (reference sequence). The CDR3 DNA follows: TGTGCCAGCAGTACAGGACAGGGTTTCCCTGAAGCTTTCTTT. It translates to CASSTGQGFPEAFF.